This T cell receptor beta chain originates from a study of beta chain features in type 1 diabetes. Study details: Some 110 million sorted cells were examined across all samples. General study results and limits: Among all four CD4+ subsets, Type 1 diabetes patients had TCRB CDR3s that were moderately but significantly shorter.

The CDR3 spans 12 residues. After removal of 3 bases from V and 7 bases from J, the junction contained 2 bases not matched to a gene. Germline V lookup: CDR1 MDHEN, CDR2 SYDVKM. The entirety of the isolated RNA underwent reverse transcription, so expressed TCRB transcripts were sequenced. Approximately 3.5 million reads, on average, came from each naive, central memory and regulatory T cell sample. Only in-frame clones appear in the TCRdb table, and some are missing; sequencing was by immunoSEQ multiplex PCR. The data show about 360,000 clones, roughly 12% seen once. This clone was counted a few times. Its antigen is unidentified.

The chain couples TRBV28 to TRBJ1-2; TRBD1 aligns across 7 bases. Sequences were obtained from naive CD4+ T cells from blood. This clonotype was sampled from a man aged 18 to 30 in good health. Written as DNA, the CDR3 is TGTGCCAGCAGTTTGACAGGGAGTGGCTACACCTTC. This gives the protein CASSLTGSGYTF.